The rows below give T cell receptor beta chains drawn from one sample of a study of blood T cells in healthy people across ages. MiXCR, applied by TCRdb to the 5' RACE reads, yields one record per CDR3 protein. Of 800,000 to 950,000 distinct CDR3 sequences in the sample, almost 30% were seen once. The same specimen was also included in a second study, on T cells of mothers and their children.

Material for sequencing was blood. Receptors originate from a woman aged 40 to 49 in good health. The CDR3 runs from the conserved cysteine through the conserved F or W. D genes are given only for firm matches. Part of the rows lack a size; the others show once, few, many or a class for expanded clones.

V,D,size,J,length,DNA,CDR3
TRBV20-1,NA,NA,TRBJ1-1,13,TGCAGTGCTATCTGGGGAAGTCAAACTGAAGCTTTCTTT,CSAIWGSQTEAFF
TRBV7-9,NA,many,TRBJ2-5,12,TGTGCCAGCAGCTTAGGCGAAGGGACCCAGTACTTC,CASSLGEGTQYF
TRBV20-1,NA,few,TRBJ1-5,13,TGCAGTGCCGGATCCGGGGGCAATCAGCCCCAGCATTTT,CSAGSGGNQPQHF
TRBV20-1,NA,few,TRBJ2-7,13,TGCAGTGCTCTCCAGCCAGGGGTCCACGAGCAGTACTTC,CSALQPGVHEQYF
TRBV19,TRBD1,NA,TRBJ1-5,19,TGTGCCAGCAGTATCGACCGGGACAGGGGGCAGGTGGGCAATCAGCCCCAGCATTTT,CASSIDRDRGQVGNQPQHF
TRBV12-3/TRBV12-4,NA,NA,TRBJ2-1,12,TGTGCCAGCAGCCAGAGGTGGGATGAGCAGTTCTTC,CASSQRWDEQFF
TRBV7-2,TRBD1,few,TRBJ2-1,16,TGTGCCAGCAGCCCTAGACAGGGGACCTTAGGGGGTGAGCAGTTCTTC,CASSPRQGTLGGEQFF
TRBV12-3/TRBV12-4,TRBD1,NA,TRBJ1-1,14,TGTGCCAGCAGTGCGACAGGGGCGGTAACTGAAGCTTTCTTT,CASSATGAVTEAFF
TRBV29-1,TRBD1,NA,TRBJ2-5,15,TGCAGCGTTGAAGATCCCGGACAGGGTGGCGATGAGCAGTACTTC,CSVEDPGQGGDEQYF
TRBV25-1,TRBD1,NA,TRBJ1-3,12,TGTGCCAGAGGACAGGGAGGAAACACCATATATTTT,CARGQGGNTIYF
TRBV27,TRBD2,NA,TRBJ2-7,12,TGTGCCAGCAGCCCCAATAGCGGGCCGGAGTACTTC,CASSPNSGPEYF
TRBV6-1,NA,NA,TRBJ1-4,16,TGTGCCAGCAGTGAAGTTTCCACCGCAACTAATGAAAAACTGTTTTTT,CASSEVSTATNEKLFF
TRBV20-1,NA,few,TRBJ2-1,14,TGCACCTGCCCGGGCGGGGAAGCCTACAATGAGCAGTTCTTC,CTCPGGEAYNEQFF
TRBV6-1,NA,few,TRBJ1-2,14,TGTGCCAGCGCCCTGTCGGGGGGGGGCTATGGCTACACCTTC,CASALSGGGYGYTF
TRBV11-1,NA,NA,TRBJ2-6,16,TGTGCCAGCAGCTTACCCTTGACAGGGAGGGCGAACGTCCTGACTTTC,CASSLPLTGRANVLTF
TRBV6-5,NA,NA,TRBJ1-2,14,TGCGCCAGCGGACGGGCTGGAGCTAACTATGGCTACACCTTC,CASGRAGANYGYTF
TRBV27,NA,many,TRBJ2-5,14,TGTGCCAGCAGATATCAGGGAGGAGGGGAGACCCAGTACTTC,CASRYQGGGETQYF
TRBV5-1,NA,few,TRBJ2-3,14,TGCGCCAGCACGAGGGGGGTCAGCACAGATACGCAGTATTTT,CASTRGVSTDTQYF
TRBV2,NA,few,TRBJ1-1,12,TGTGCCAGTCACAGGGACTACACTGAAGCTTTCTTT,CASHRDYTEAFF
TRBV29-1,NA,NA,TRBJ1-2,12,TGCAGCGGCCCCGGGGGCTCCTATGGCTACACCTTC,CSGPGGSYGYTF
TRBV27,NA,many,TRBJ2-6,17,TGTGCCAGCAGTTCTTCTCCAGGGAGCTCTGGGGCCAACGTCCTGACTTTC,CASSSSPGSSGANVLTF
TRBV7-2,NA,NA,TRBJ2-1,14,TGTGCCAGCAGCCGTCTGGGGTGGGACAATGAGCAGTTCTTC,CASSRLGWDNEQFF
TRBV4-1,NA,NA,TRBJ2-3,17,TGCGCCAGCAGCCAAGTAGGCGGAGAGGGGAGGACAGATACGCAGTATTTT,CASSQVGGEGRTDTQYF
TRBV7-2,NA,NA,TRBJ1-2,17,TGTGCCAGCAGCCCCCGGGCCGGGTCCCAGAGGGGCTATGGCTACACCTTC,CASSPRAGSQRGYGYTF
TRBV19,TRBD1,few,TRBJ2-7,15,TGTGCCAGTAGTCCGGGGACAGGGGCGACCTACGAGCAGTACTTC,CASSPGTGATYEQYF
TRBV5-1,NA,NA,TRBJ2-3,15,TGCGCCAGCAGCTTGACGGGGGGCAACCCGGGGACGCAGTATTTT,CASSLTGGNPGTQYF
TRBV20-1,NA,many,TRBJ2-7,14,TGCAGTGCTAGAGACGGAGGGTACCCGAGCGAGCAGTACTTC,CSARDGGYPSEQYF
TRBV5-5,TRBD1,NA,TRBJ1-1,16,TGTGCCAGCAGCTGGGCCGGGACAGGGGTGGTCACTGAAGCTTTCTTT,CASSWAGTGVVTEAFF
TRBV6-4,TRBD1,few,TRBJ1-5,16,TGTGCCAGCAGTGACATACCGACAGGGGCCAATCAGCCCCAGCATTTT,CASSDIPTGANQPQHF
TRBV9,NA,NA,TRBJ2-2,16,TGTGCCAGCAGCGTAGTTTGGACGTCGAACACCGGGGAGCTGTTTTTT,CASSVVWTSNTGELFF
TRBV29-1,TRBD1,many,TRBJ2-3,13,TGCAGCGTTTGGCAGGGGGTAATAGATACGCAGTATTTT,CSVWQGVIDTQYF
TRBV20-1,NA,many,TRBJ2-5,12,TGCAGTGCGAACGGCTACCAAGAGACCCAGTACTTC,CSANGYQETQYF
TRBV29-1,NA,NA,TRBJ1-2,12,TGCAGCGTTAGGTTTGCAGGGTATGGCTACACCTTC,CSVRFAGYGYTF
TRBV15,NA,few,TRBJ1-2,13,TGTGCCACCAGCAGAGTCAGGCAGGGTGGCTGCACCTTC,CATSRVRQGGCTF
TRBV29-1,TRBD1,NA,TRBJ1-1,14,TGCAGCGTTCCGGGACAGCTCATGAACACTGAAGCTTTCTTT,CSVPGQLMNTEAFF
TRBV10-2,TRBD1,NA,TRBJ1-1,12,TGCGCCAGCAACGACAGGGGCACTGAAGCTTTCTTT,CASNDRGTEAFF
TRBV7-9,TRBD2,NA,TRBJ2-5,13,TGTGCCAGCAGCAGGACTAGCCGGGAGACCCAGTACTTC,CASSRTSRETQYF
TRBV12-3/TRBV12-4,NA,NA,TRBJ1-4,13,TGTGCCAGCAGCGAGGGGTGGGGTGAAAAACTGTTTTTT,CASSEGWGEKLFF
TRBV5-1,NA,NA,TRBJ1-2,15,TGCGCCAGCAGCCCCCCCCTCCAGGGGAGGGGAGGCTACACCTTC,CASSPPLQGRGGYTF
TRBV18,TRBD1,few,TRBJ1-2,13,TGTGCCAGCTCACCCCGGGACAGTGACGGCTACACCTTC,CASSPRDSDGYTF
TRBV4-3,NA,many,TRBJ2-7,14,TGCGCCAGCAGCCAAGGACTGGCGTACTACGAGCAGTACTTC,CASSQGLAYYEQYF
TRBV2,NA,many,TRBJ2-4,14,TGTGCCAGCAGTGAGTCGGCCAACAAAAACATTCAGTACTTC,CASSESANKNIQYF
TRBV5-1,TRBD1,few,TRBJ2-3,16,TGCGCCAGCAGCTCTTCACAGACAGGGGGCACAGATACGCAGTATTTT,CASSSSQTGGTDTQYF
TRBV7-4,NA,many,TRBJ1-1,14,TGCGCCAGCAGCCTCGGGACGGGGAACACTGAAGCTTTCTTT,CASSLGTGNTEAFF
TRBV28,NA,few,TRBJ2-2,15,TGTGCCAGCAGTTTTCCTAGGGCGAACACCGGGGAGCTGTTTTTT,CASSFPRANTGELFF
TRBV12-3/TRBV12-4,NA,NA,TRBJ1-4,12,TGTGCCAGCAGTTTTGGGTGGGAAAAACTGTTTTTT,CASSFGWEKLFF
TRBV5-1,NA,many,TRBJ2-5,14,TGCGCCAGCAGCTTGGCGACACCCCAAGAGACCCAGTACTTC,CASSLATPQETQYF
TRBV10-3,NA,NA,TRBJ2-1,15,TGTGCCATCAGGGAACCGGGACCAGGCCACAATGAGCAGTTCTTC,CAIREPGPGHNEQFF
TRBV7-9,NA,NA,TRBJ2-1,15,TGTGCCAGCAGCCGTGGAGTAGCTGAAAAAGAGACCCAGTTCTTC,CASSRGVAEKETQFF
TRBV4-1,TRBD2,NA,TRBJ2-3,17,TGCGCCAGCAGCCAACCAACAGTGTTGACTAGCGCAGATACGCAGTATTTT,CASSQPTVLTSADTQYF
TRBV28,TRBD1,many,TRBJ2-7,13,TGTGCGACCGGGACAGCCTTAACCTACGAGCAGTACTTC,CATGTALTYEQYF
TRBV6-5,NA,few,TRBJ1-4,14,TGTGCCAGCAGAGGGGGATCCCATAATGAAAAACTGTTTTTT,CASRGGSHNEKLFF
TRBV28,TRBD2,many,TRBJ2-5,15,TGTGCCAGCAGTTTCGGTACTACTTCGGGGGGGACCCAGTACTTC,CASSFGTTSGGTQYF
TRBV7-2,TRBD1,NA,TRBJ2-3,17,TGTGCCAGCAGCTTAGCGCTTAGGACAGGCCTGAAAGATACGCAGTATTTT,CASSLALRTGLKDTQYF
TRBV5-1,NA,many,TRBJ2-7,14,TGCGCCAGCAGCTCAGAATCGAATACCTTGGAGCAGTACTTC,CASSSESNTLEQYF
TRBV4-1,NA,many,TRBJ1-1,14,TGCGCCAGCAGCCCAGAACGGAGAGGGCTGGAAGCTTTCTTT,CASSPERRGLEAFF
TRBV7-9,TRBD1,few,TRBJ2-3,18,TGTGCCAGCTCACCACAAGGGGCCGGGACAGGGCCGCGGGATACGCAGTATTTT,CASSPQGAGTGPRDTQYF
TRBV11-2,TRBD2,NA,TRBJ2-3,14,TGTGCCAGCCACCCTAGCGGGGGCACAGATACGCAGTATTTT,CASHPSGGTDTQYF
TRBV7-8,NA,NA,TRBJ2-2,17,TGTGCCAGCAGCTTAGCGTCCGAAGGGGGAAGCGACGGGGAGCTGTTTTTT,CASSLASEGGSDGELFF